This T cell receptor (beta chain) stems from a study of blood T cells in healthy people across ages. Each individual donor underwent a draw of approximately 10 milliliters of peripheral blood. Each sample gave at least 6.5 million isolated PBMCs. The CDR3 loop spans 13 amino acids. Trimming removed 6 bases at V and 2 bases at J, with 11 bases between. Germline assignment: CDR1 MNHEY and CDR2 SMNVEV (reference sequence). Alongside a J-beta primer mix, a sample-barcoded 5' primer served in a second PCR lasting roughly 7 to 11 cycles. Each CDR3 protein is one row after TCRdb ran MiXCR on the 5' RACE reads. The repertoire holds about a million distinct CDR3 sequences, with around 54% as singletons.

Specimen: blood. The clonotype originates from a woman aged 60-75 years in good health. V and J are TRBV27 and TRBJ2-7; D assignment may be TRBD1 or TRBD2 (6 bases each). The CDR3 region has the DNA TGTGCCAGCAGGCGACGGGGGCCCTACGAGCAGTACTTC. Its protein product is CASRRRGPYEQYF.